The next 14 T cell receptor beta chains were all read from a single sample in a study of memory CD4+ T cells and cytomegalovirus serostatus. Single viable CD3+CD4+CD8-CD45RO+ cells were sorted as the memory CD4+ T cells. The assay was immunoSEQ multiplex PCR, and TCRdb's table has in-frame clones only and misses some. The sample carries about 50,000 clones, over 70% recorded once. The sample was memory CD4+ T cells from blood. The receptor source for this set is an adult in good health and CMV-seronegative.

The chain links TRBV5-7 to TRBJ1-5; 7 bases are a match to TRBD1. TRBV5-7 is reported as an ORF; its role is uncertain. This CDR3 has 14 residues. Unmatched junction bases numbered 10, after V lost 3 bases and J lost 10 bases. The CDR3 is CASSSGTASDPQHF. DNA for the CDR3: TGTGCCAGCAGCTCCGGGACAGCAAGTGATCCCCAGCATTTT.

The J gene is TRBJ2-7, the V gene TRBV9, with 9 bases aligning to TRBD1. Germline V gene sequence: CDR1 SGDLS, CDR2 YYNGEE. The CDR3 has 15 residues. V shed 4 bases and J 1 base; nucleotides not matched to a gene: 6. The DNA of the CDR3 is TGTGCCAGCAGCACCGGGACAGGGAATTCCTACGAGCAGTACTTC. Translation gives CASSTGTGNSYEQYF.

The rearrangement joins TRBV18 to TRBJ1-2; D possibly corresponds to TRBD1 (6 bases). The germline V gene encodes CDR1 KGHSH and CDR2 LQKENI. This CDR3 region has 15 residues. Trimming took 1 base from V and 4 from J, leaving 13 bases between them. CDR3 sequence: CASSPQGGSGYGYTF. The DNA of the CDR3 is TGTGCCAGCTCACCACAAGGGGGTAGCGGCTATGGCTACACCTTC.

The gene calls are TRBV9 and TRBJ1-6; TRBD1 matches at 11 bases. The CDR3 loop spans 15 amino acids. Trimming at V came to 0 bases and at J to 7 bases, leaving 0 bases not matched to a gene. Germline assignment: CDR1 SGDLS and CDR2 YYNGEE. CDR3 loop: CASSVGTGGNSPLHF. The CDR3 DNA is TGTGCCAGCAGCGTAGGGACAGGGGGCAATTCACCCCTCCACTTT.

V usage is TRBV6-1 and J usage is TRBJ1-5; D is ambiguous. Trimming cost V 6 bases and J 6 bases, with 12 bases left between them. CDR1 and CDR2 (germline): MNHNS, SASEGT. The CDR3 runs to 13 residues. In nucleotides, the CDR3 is TGTGCCAGCAGCACAGAGATGGTTCAGCCCCAGCATTTT. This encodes CASSTEMVQPQHF.

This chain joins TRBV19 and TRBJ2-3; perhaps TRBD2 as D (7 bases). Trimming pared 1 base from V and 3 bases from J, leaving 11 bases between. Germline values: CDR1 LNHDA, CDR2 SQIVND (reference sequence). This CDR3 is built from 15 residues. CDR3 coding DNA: TGTGCCAGTAGTATAGTGGGGGGGCCAACAGATACGCAGTATTTT. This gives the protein CASSIVGGPTDTQYF. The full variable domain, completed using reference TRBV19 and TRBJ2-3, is DGGITQSPKYLFRKEGQNVTLSCEQNLNHDAMYWYRQDPGQGLRLIYYSQIVNDFQKGDIAEGYSVSREKKESFPLTVTSAQKNPTAFYLCASSIVGGPTDTQYFGPGTRLTVL.

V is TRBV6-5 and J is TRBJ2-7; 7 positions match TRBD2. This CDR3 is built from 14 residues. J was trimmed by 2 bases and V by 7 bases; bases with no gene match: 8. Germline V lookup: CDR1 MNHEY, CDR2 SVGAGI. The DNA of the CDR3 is TGTGCCAGCACCCCAGCCGGGGGGACCTACGAGCAGTACTTC. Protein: CASTPAGGTYEQYF.

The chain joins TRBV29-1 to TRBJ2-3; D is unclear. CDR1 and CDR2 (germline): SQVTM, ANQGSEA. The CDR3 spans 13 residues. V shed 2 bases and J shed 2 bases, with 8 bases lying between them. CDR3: CSVESVNTDTQYF. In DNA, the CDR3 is TGCAGCGTTGAAAGTGTAAACACAGATACGCAGTATTTT.

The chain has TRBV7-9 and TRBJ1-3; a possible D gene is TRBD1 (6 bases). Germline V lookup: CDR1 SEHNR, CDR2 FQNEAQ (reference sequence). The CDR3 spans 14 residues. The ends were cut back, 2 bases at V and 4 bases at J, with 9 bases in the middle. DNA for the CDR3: TGTGCCAGCAGCTTAACAGGGACGGGAAACACCATATATTTT. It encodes CASSLTGTGNTIYF.

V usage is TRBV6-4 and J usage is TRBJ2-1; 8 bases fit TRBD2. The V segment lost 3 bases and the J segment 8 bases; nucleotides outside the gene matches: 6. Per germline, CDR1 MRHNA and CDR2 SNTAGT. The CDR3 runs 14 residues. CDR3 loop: CASSERGANDEQFF. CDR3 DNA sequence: TGTGCCAGCAGTGAGCGGGGGGCCAATGATGAGCAGTTCTTC.

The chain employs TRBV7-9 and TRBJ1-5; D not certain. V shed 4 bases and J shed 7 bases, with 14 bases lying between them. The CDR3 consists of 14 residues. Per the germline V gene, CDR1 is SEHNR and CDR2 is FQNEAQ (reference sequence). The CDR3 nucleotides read TGTGCCAGCAGCTCCTCCCAGTCCTGGCAGCCCCAGCATTTT. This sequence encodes CASSSSQSWQPQHF.

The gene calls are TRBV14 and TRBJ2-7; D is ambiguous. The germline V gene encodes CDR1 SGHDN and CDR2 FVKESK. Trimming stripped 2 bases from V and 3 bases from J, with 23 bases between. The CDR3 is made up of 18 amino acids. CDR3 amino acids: CASSQLSDTGPRRYEQYF. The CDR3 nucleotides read TGTGCCAGCAGCCAACTGTCCGATACCGGGCCAAGGCGCTACGAGCAGTACTTC.

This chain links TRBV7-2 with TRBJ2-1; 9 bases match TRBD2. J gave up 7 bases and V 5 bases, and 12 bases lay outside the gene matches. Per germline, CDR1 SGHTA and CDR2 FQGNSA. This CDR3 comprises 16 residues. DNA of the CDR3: TGTGCCAGCAGCAAACCGCGGGGGGGCGCGCTGAATGAGCAGTTCTTC. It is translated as CASSKPRGGALNEQFF.

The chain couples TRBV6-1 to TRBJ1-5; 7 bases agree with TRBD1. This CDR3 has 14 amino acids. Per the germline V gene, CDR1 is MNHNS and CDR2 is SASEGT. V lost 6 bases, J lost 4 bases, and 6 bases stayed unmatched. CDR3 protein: CASRNRGQNQPQHF. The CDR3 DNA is TGTGCCAGCAGGAACAGGGGTCAGAATCAGCCCCAGCATTTT.